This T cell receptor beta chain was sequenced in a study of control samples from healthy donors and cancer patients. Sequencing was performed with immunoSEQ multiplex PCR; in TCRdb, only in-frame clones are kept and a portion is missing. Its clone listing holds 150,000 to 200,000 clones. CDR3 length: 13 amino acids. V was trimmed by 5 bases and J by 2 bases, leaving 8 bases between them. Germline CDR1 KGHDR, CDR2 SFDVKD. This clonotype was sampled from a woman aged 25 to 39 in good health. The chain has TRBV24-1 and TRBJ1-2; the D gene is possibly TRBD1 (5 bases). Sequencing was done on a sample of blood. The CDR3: CATSADSNYGYTF. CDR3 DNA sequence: TGTGCCACCAGTGCCGACAGCAACTATGGCTACACCTTC.